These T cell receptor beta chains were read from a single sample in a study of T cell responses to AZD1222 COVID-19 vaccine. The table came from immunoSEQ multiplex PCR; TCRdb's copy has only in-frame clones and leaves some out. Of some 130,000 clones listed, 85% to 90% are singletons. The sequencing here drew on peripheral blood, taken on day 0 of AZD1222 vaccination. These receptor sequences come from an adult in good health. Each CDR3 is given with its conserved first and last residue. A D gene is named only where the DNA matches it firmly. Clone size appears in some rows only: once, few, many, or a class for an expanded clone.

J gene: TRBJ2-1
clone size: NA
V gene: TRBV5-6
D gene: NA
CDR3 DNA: TGTGCCAGCAGCTTCGTCAATGAGCAGTTCTTC
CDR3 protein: CASSFVNEQFF

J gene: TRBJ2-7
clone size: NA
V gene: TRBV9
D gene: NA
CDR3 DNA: TGTGCCAGCAGCGTAGATAGCGGTCGTCAGCAGTACTTC
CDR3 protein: CASSVDSGRQQYF

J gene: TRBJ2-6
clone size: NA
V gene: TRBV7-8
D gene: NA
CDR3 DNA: TGTGCCAGCAGCTTAATCGGCCTCGATTTCTCTGGGGCCAACGTCCTGACTTTC
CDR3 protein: CASSLIGLDFSGANVLTF

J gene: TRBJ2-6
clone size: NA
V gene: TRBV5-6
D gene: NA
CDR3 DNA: TGTGCCAGCAGCCGACGGAGCTCTGGGGCCAACGTCCTGACTTTC
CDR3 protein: CASSRRSSGANVLTF

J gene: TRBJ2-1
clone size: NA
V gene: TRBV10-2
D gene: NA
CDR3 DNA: TGCGCCAGCAGTAGCGAGCTGGCAGGGTACAATGAGCAGTTCTTC
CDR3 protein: CASSSELAGYNEQFF

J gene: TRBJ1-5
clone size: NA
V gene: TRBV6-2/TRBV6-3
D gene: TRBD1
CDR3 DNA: TGTGCCAGCAGTTACCGGGACAGAGATAGCAATCAGCCCCAGCATTTT
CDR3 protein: CASSYRDRDSNQPQHF

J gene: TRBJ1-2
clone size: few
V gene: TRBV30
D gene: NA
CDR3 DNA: TGTGCCTGGAGTTCGACGATTGACGGCTATGGCTACACCTTC
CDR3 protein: CAWSSTIDGYGYTF

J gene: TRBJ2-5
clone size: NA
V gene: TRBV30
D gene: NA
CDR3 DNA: TGTGCCTGGAGTGGGCGGAACCAAGAGACCCAGTACTTC
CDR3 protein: CAWSGRNQETQYF

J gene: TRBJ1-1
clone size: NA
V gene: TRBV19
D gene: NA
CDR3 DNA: TGTGCCAGCTTAACTACCGGTTCCGTGAACACTGAAGCTTTCTTT
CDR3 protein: CASLTTGSVNTEAFF

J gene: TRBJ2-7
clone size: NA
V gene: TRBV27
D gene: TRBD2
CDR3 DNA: TGTGCCTGCTCCGGGACTAGCGAAGACGAGCAGTACTTC
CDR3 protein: CACSGTSEDEQYF

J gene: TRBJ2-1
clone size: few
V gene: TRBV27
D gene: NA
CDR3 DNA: TGTGCCAGCAGCCCCCAGGGAGGTGAGCAGTTCTTC
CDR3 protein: CASSPQGGEQFF

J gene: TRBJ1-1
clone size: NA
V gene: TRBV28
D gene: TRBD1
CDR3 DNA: TGTGCCAGCAGTTCCGGACAGGGTGGCCCTGAAGCTTTCTTT
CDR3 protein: CASSSGQGGPEAFF

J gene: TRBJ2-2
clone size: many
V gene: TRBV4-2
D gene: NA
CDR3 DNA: TGTGCCAGCAGTTCCCTGGCGGTAGCGGAAACCGGGGAGCTGTTTTTT
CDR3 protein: CASSSLAVAETGELFF

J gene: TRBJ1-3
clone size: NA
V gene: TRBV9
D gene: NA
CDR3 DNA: TGTGCCAGCAGCCCCGAGGGGGCTGGAAACACCATATATTTT
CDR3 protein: CASSPEGAGNTIYF

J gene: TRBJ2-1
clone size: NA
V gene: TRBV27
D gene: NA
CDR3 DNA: TGTGCCAGCAGTTTCTTGAGAGGGCCATGGGATGAGCAGTTCTTC
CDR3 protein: CASSFLRGPWDEQFF

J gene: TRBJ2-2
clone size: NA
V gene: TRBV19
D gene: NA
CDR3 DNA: TGTGCCAGTAGCCTGGACGTCGCGAACACCGGGGAGCTGTTTTTT
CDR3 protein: CASSLDVANTGELFF

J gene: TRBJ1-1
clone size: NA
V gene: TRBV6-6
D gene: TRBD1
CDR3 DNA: TGTGCCAGCAGTCCTCACCGAAGACAGGGCTCACCCTCAGTGGCTTTCTTT
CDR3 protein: CASSPHRRQGSPSVAFF

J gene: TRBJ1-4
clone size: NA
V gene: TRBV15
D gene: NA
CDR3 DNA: TGTGCCACCAGCAGAGACAAGGTCCTTAATGAAAAACTGTTTTTT
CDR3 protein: CATSRDKVLNEKLFF

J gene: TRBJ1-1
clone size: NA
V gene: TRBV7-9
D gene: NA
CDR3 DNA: TGTGCCAGCAGCGCACAGGGTCAGGTGAGCTTCTTT
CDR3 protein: CASSAQGQVSFF

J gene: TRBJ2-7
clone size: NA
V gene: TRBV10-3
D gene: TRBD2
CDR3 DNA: TGTGCCATCAGTGGACTGGGGATAAGGACTAGCGACGAGCAGTACTTC
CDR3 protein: CAISGLGIRTSDEQYF

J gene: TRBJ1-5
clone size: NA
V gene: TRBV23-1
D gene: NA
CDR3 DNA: TGCGCCAGCAGTCCGGGGGTCAGGGGCTGCCATCAGCCCCAGCATTTT
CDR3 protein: CASSPGVRGCHQPQHF

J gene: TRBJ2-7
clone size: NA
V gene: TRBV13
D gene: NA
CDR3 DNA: TGTGCCAGCAGCTATAGGGGAAGCTCCTACGAGCAGTACTTC
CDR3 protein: CASSYRGSSYEQYF

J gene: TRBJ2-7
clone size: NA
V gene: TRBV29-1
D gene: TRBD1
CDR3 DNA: TGCAGCGTTGAGAACGGAAAAGGGGGCTGGGGACCCTACGAGCAGTACTTC
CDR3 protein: CSVENGKGGWGPYEQYF

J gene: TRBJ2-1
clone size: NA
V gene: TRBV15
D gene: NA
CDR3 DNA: TGTGCCACCAGCAGAGATAGAAGGAGCCCCCAGCTCTTC
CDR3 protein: CATSRDRRSPQLF

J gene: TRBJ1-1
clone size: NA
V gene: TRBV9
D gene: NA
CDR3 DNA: TGTGCCAGCAGCAAAAGATCACAGGGTGGGACTGAAGCTTTCTTT
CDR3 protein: CASSKRSQGGTEAFF

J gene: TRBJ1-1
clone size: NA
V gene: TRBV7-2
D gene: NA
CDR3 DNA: TGTGCCAGCAGCTTTAGGGACGGAAACACTGAAGCTTTCTTT
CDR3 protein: CASSFRDGNTEAFF

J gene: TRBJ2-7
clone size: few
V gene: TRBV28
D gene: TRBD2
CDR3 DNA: TGTGCCAGCATCAATAGCGGGAGAAACTCCTACGAGCAGTACTTC
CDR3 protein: CASINSGRNSYEQYF

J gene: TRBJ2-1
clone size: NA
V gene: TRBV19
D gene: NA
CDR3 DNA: TGTGCCTCTTCGCCGCCGGGAGAAGGGAATGAGCAGTTCTTC
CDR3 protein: CASSPPGEGNEQFF

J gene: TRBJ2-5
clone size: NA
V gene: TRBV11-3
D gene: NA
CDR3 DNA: TGTGCCAGCAGCTTAGTAGCGGAAGAGACCCAGTACTTC
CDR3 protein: CASSLVAEETQYF

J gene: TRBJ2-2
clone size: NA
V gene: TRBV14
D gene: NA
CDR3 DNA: TGTGCCAGCAGCCGCGCGGGGTTTCTCACCGGGGAGCTGTTTTTT
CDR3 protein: CASSRAGFLTGELFF

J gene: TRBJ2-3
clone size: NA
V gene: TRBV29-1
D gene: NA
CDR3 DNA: TGCAGCGCCCAACGGCTTACCGGGCCAGATACGCAGTATTTT
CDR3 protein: CSAQRLTGPDTQYF

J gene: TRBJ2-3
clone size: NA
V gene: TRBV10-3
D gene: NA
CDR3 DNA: TGTGCCATCAGCTTGGCCCCACGAGATACGCAGTATTTT
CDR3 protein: CAISLAPRDTQYF

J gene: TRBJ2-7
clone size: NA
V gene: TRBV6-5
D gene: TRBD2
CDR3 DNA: TGTGCCAGCAGCTTCCGACTAGCGGGTGACGAGCAGTACTTC
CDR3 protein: CASSFRLAGDEQYF

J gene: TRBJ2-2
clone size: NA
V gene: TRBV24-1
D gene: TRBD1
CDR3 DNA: TGTGCCACCAGTGATCCCCGGACAGGGACCGGGGAGCTGTTTTTT
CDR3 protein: CATSDPRTGTGELFF

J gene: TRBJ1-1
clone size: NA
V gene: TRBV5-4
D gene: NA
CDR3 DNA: TGTGCCAGCAGCTCCACGGCCACGAACACTGAAGCTTTCTTT
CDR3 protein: CASSSTATNTEAFF